This passage covers 3 T cell receptor beta chains from one sample sequenced in a study of cytomegalovirus exposure and HLA in healthy donors. In the PCR, 60 Vbeta and 13 Jbeta primers were used. Assay: immunoSEQ multiplex PCR; the TCRdb copy retains only in-frame clones and omits some. The table shows 93,000 or so clones, with 70% to 90% occurring only once. Sequenced material: PBMCs. These receptors all come from a woman between 18 and 29 years old in good health and CMV-seropositive.

The chain has TRBV7-6 and TRBJ1-1; no reliable D call. The CDR3 contains 14 residues. Germline V lookup: CDR1 SGHVS, CDR2 FNYEAQ. Trimming shortened V by 1 base and J by 6 bases, and 12 bases separated the two germline ends. In DNA form, the CDR3 reads TGTGCCAGCAGCTTAGTCGTATTCGGGGCTGAAGCTTTCTTT. Translated: CASSLVVFGAEAFF.

The CDR3 nucleotides are TGTGCCACCAGCGGCCAAGGGGGCAATCAGCCCCAGCATTTT. As protein: CATSGQGGNQPQHF. V is TRBV15 and J is TRBJ1-5, with a weak D call TRBD1 (5 bases). Germline CDR1 reads LNHNV; CDR2 reads YYDKDF (reference sequence). Between the trimmed V and J ends, which lost 5 bases and 2 bases, there was a span of 10 bases. CDR3 length equals 14 residues.

This chain uses TRBV5-1 with TRBJ2-5; unclear D gene. Germline assignment: CDR1 SGHRS and CDR2 YFSETQ. The length of the CDR3 is 12 residues. Deletions cut 3 bases from V and 4 bases from J, with 7 bases between. The CDR3 spells CASSSAIETQYF. CDR3 in DNA: TGCGCCAGCAGCTCCGCTATAGAGACCCAGTACTTC.